This TCR beta chain is from a study of ipilimumab plus nivolumab after autologous stem cell transplantation. The ends were cut back, 2 bases at V and 4 bases at J, with 5 bases in the middle. The CDR3 consists of 12 residues. Looked up from germline, CDR1 is SEHNR and CDR2 is FQNEAQ (reference sequence). The table came from immunoSEQ multiplex PCR; TCRdb's copy has only in-frame clones and leaves some out. The sample has some 10,000 clones, 78% seen once. The sequence came from a male donor with diffuse large B-cell lymphoma. This material consisted of PBMCs, taken in a trial of ipilimumab plus nivolumab as post-transplant consolidation. This rearrangement joins TRBV7-9 to TRBJ1-1, with D hard to call. CDR3 nucleotides: TGTGCCAGCAGCTTAAGGACCACTGAAGCTTTCTTT. Encoded protein: CASSLRTTEAFF.